This T cell receptor beta chain was identified in a study of shared clonotypes between healthy human individuals. The study's findings and limits: Naive CD4 clonotype sharing across several donors was around 5%.

Each replicate PCR on the sorted subsets used about 220 ng DNA (around 30,000 T cell genomes). TCRdb's copy holds only in-frame clones and misses some; the assay was immunoSEQ multiplex PCR. This table holds 2.5 million or so clones, about 92% found once. To note about this clone: Antigen: not known.

CDR1 and CDR2 (germline): MNHEY, SVGAGI. Trimming stripped 5 bases from V and 8 bases from J, with 12 bases between. CDR3 length: 13 amino acids. The chain links TRBV6-5 to TRBJ1-4; D might be TRBD1 (5 bases). The sample was naive CD4+ T cells sorted from blood. The subset denotes: CD45RA+ positively selected. This sequence originates from a man aged 18 to 29 in good health. The CDR3 nucleotides are TGTGCCAGCAGTCGGGACCGGGCGGAAAAACTGTTTTTT. Translated: CASSRDRAEKLFF.